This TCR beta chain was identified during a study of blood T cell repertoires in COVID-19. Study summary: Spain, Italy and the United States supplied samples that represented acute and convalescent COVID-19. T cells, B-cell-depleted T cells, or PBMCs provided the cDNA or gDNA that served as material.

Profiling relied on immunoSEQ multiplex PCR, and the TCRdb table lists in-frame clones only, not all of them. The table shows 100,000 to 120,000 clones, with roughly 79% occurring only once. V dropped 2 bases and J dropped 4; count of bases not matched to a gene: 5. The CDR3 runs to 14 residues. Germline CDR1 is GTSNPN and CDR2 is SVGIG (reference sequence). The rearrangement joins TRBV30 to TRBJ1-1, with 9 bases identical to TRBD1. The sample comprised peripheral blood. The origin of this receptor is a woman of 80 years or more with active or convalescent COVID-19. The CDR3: CAWSTGQGSTEAFF. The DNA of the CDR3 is TGTGCCTGGAGTACAGGACAGGGGTCCACTGAAGCTTTCTTT. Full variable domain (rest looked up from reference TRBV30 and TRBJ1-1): SQTIHQWPATLVQPVGSPLSLECTVEGTSNPNLYWYRQAAGRGLQLLFYSVGIGQISSEVPQNLSASRPQDRQFILSSKKLLLSDSGFYLCAWSTGQGSTEAFFGQGTRLTVV.